This TCR beta chain is drawn from a study of T cells in localized non-small cell lung cancer. The study, taken as a whole, reports: Adjacent lung was found to contain a median approximately 60 of the top 100 tumor clones. Heterogeneity within the tumor remains possible, as just one region underwent sequencing.

TCRdb's copy holds only in-frame clones and misses some; the assay was immunoSEQ multiplex PCR. The table records approximately 89,000 clones, around three quarters of them present only once. This clone was detected a few times. Its target is not known. The CDR3 extends over 14 amino acids. The V gene's germline CDR1 is MDHEN and CDR2 SYDVKM. With 5 bases clipped from V and 5 bases from J, the junction kept 3 bases outside the gene matches. The sample was PBMCs, taken before any cancer treatment. This TCR came from a man aged 40-75 years with stage II squamous cell lung carcinoma. The chain combines TRBV28 with TRBJ1-6; the match to TRBD1 covers 7 bases. The CDR3, as DNA: TGTGCCAGCAGTAGCACAGGGGATAATTCACCCCTCCACTTT. Encoded protein: CASSSTGDNSPLHF.